This T cell receptor (beta chain) came from a study of beta chain features in type 1 diabetes. Broader study findings: When Type 1 diabetes patients were examined, their TCRB CDR3s proved moderately but significantly shorter in all four CD4+ subsets. Fewer insertions but more deletions were seen at VDJ junctions in type 1 diabetes patients.

Sequenced material consisted of expressed TCRB transcripts (all of the isolated RNA was reverse transcribed). Sequenced by immunoSEQ multiplex PCR; TCRdb stores in-frame clones only, minus some. The sample lists about 260,000 clones; around 21% were seen once. This clone was counted between two and nine times. The antigen is undetermined. Sorted CD4+ subsets: naive, central memory, regulatory, stem cell-like memory (CD45RO/CCR7/CD25/CD127/CD95/CD27 panel). Sorted populations were all over 95% pure. Sequenced material: naive CD4+ T cells from blood. This sequence originates from a woman between 40 and 50 years old with type 1 diabetes.

CDR3 nucleotides: TGTGCCAGCAGCTTGGATCTGGCTGAAAAACTGTTTTTT. This codes for CASSLDLAEKLFF. The V call is TRBV5-6, the J call TRBJ1-4; D remains unclear. The CDR3 covers 13 residues. CDR1 SGHDT and CDR2 YYEEEE come from the germline V gene. Trimming left V 0 bases short and J 7 bases short, with 7 bases between.